The clone carrying this TCR beta chain was counted between two and nine times. The antigen remains unidentified. Individuals selected for sequencing had exhibited CD8+CD57+ cell expansion on flow cytometry. With no exception, the patients had severe acquired aplastic anemia. Germline V gene sequence: CDR1 DFQATT, CDR2 SNEGSKA (reference sequence). The CDR3 extends over 16 amino acids. Deletions cut 0 bases from V and 4 bases from J, with 19 bases between. CDR3 and TCR beta VDJ profiling relied on genomic DNA as the template. TCRdb re-derived calls from the reads in MiXCR, one entry per CDR3 protein. Of about 180,000 distinct CDR3 sequences in the sample, roughly 60% are singletons; the top ten hold under 55%. These data come from a study of CD8+CD57+ T cells in acquired aplastic anemia. Overall study context: Sorted CD4+ and CD8+ cells yielded DNA averaging around 3 ug. The study, taken as a whole, reports: Around 30 was the count of CD8+ CDR3 sequences that patients shared with controls.

The sequence came from a human donor with aplastic anemia. This chain links TRBV20-1 with TRBJ2-7; D tentatively fits TRBD1 or TRBD2 (6 bases each). Sequencing used sorted CD4+, CD8+, or CD8+CD57+ T cells (not recorded which) from PBMCs. CDR3 nucleotide sequence: TGCAGTGCTAGAGACTCGGCGGGACACAACCTTTACGAGCAGTACTTC. This gives the protein CSARDSAGHNLYEQYF.